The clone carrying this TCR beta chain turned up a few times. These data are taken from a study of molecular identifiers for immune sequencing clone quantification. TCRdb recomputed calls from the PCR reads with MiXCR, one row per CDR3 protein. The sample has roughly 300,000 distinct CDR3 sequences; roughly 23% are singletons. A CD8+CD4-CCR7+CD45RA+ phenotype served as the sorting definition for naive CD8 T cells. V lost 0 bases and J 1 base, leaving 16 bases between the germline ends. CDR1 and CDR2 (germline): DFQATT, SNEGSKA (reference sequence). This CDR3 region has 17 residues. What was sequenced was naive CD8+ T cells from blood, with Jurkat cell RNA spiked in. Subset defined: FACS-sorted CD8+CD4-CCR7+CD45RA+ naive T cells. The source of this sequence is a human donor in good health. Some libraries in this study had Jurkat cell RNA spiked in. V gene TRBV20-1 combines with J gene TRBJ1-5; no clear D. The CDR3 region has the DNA TGCAGTGCTAGAGAGGCGGACCCCCGGATGAGCAATCAGCCCCAGCATTTT. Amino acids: CSAREADPRMSNQPQHF.